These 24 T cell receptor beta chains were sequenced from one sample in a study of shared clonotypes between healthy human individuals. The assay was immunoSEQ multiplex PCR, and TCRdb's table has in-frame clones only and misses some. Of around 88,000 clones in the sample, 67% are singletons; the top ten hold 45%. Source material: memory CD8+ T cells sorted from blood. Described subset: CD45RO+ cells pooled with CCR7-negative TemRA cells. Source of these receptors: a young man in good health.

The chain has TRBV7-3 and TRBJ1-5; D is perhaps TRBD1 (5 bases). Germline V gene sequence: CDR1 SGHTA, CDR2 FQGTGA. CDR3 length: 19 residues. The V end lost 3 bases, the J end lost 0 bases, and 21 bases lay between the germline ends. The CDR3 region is CASSFRPVGLAGSNQPQHF. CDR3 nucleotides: TGTGCCAGCAGCTTCCGACCGGTGGGGCTGGCAGGTAGCAATCAGCCCCAGCATTTT.

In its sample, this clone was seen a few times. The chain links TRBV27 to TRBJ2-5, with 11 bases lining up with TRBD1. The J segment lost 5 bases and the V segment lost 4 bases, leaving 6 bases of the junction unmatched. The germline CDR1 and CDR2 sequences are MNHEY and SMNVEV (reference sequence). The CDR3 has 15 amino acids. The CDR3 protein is CASSSPDRGHETQYF. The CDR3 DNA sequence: TGTGCCAGCAGTTCCCCGGACAGGGGGCACGAGACCCAGTACTTC.

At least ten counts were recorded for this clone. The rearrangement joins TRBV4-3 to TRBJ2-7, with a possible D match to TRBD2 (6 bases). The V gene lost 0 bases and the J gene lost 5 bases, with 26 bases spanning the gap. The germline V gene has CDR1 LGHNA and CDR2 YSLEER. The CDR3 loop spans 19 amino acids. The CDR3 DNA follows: TGCGCCAGCAGCCAAGATCCCCAATCTGGGGGGAGACCCATCGACGAGCAGTACTTC. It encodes CASSQDPQSGGRPIDEQYF.

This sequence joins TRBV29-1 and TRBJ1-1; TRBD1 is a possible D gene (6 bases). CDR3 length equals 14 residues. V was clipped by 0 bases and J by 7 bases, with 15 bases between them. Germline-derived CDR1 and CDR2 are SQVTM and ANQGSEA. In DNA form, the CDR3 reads TGCAGCGTTGAAGAGATAGCAGAACAGGGTGAAGCTTTCTTT. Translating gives CSVEEIAEQGEAFF.

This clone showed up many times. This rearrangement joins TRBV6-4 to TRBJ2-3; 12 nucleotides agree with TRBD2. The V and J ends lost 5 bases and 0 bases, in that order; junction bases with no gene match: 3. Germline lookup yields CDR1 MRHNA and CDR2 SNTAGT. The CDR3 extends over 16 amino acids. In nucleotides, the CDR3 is TGTGCCAGCAGTCGGACTAGCGGGGACAGCACAGATACGCAGTATTTT. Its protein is CASSRTSGDSTDTQYF.

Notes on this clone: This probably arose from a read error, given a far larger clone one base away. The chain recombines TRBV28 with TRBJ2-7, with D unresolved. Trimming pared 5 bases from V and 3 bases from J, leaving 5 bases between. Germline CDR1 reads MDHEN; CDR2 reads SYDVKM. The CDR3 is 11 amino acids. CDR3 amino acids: CASSPYYEQYF. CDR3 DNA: TGTGCCAGCAGTCCCTACTACGAGCAGTACTTC. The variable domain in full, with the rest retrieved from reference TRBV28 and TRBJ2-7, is DVKVTQSSRYLVKRTGEKVFLECVQDMDHENMFWYRQDPGLGLRLIYFSYDVKMKEKGDIPEGYSVSREKKERFSLILESASTNQTSMYLCASSPYYEQYFGPGTRLTVT.

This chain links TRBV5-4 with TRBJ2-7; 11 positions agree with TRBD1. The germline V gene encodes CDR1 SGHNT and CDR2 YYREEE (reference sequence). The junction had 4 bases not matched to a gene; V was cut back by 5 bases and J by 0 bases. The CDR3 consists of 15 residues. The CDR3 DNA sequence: TGTGCCAGCAGGCCCGGGACAGGGGGCTCCTACGAGCAGTACTTC. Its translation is CASRPGTGGSYEQYF.

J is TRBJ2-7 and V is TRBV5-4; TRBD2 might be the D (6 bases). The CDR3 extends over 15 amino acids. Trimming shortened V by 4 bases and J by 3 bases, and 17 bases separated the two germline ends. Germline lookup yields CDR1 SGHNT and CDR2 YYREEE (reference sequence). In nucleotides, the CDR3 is TGTGCCAGCAGCGTATACCCGGGAGTAAGCTACGAGCAGTACTTC. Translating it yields CASSVYPGVSYEQYF.

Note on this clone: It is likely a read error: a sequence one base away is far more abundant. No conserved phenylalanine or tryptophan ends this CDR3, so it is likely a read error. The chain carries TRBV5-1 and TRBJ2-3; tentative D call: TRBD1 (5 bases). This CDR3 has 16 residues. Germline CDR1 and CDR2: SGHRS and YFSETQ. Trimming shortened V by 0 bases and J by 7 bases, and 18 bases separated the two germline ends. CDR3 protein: CASSLVSGPGQNTQYC. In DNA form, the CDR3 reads TGCGCCAGCAGCTTGGTGTCAGGACCAGGGCAGAATACGCAGTATTGT.

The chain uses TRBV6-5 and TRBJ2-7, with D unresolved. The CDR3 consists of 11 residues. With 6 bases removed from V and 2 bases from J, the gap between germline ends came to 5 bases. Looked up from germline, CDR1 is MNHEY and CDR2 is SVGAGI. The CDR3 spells CASSTAYEQYF. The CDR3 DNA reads TGTGCCAGCAGCACAGCCTACGAGCAGTACTTC.

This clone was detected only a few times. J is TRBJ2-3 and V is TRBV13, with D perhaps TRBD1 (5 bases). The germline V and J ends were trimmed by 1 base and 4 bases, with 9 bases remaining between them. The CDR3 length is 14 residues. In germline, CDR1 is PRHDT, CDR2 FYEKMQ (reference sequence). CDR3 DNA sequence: TGTGCCAGCAGCTTAGAGCTCAGGGCAGATACGCAGTATTTT. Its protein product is CASSLELRADTQYF.

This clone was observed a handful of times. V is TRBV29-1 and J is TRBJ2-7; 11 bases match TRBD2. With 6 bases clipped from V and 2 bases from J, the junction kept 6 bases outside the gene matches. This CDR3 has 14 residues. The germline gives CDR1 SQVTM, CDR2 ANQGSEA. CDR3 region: CSVVGTSGAYEQYF. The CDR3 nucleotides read TGCAGCGTGGTAGGGACTAGCGGAGCCTACGAGCAGTACTTC.

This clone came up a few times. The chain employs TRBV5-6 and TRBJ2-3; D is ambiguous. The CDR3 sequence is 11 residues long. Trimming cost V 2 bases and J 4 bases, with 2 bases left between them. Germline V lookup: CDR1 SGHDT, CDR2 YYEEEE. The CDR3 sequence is CASSFADTQYF. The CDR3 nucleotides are TGTGCCAGCAGCTTTGCAGATACGCAGTATTTT. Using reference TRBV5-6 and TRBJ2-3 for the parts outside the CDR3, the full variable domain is DAGVTQSPTHLIKTRGQQVTLRCSPKSGHDTVSWYQQALGQGPQFIFQYYEEEERQRGNFPDRFSGHQFPNYSSELNVNALLLGDSALYLCASSFADTQYFGPGTRLTVL.

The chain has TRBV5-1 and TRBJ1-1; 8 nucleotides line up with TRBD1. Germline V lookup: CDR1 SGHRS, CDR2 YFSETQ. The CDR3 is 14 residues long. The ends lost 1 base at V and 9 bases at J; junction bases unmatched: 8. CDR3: CASSLSTGADKAFF. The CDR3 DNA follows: TGCGCCAGCAGCTTGTCGACAGGGGCCGACAAAGCTTTCTTT.

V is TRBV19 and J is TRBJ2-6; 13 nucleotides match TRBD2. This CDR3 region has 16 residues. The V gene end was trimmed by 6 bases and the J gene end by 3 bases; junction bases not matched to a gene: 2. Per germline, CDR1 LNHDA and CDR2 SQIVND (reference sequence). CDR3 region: CASSGLAGDGANVLTF. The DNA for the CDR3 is TGTGCCAGTAGCGGACTAGCGGGGGATGGGGCCAACGTCCTGACTTTC.

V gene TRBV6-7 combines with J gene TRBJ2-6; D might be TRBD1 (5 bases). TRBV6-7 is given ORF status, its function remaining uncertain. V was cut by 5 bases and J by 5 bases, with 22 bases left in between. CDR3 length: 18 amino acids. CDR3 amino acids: CASSGQTRIYNRANVLTF. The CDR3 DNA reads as TGTGCCAGCAGTGGACAAACGCGTATTTACAATCGGGCCAACGTCCTGACTTTC.

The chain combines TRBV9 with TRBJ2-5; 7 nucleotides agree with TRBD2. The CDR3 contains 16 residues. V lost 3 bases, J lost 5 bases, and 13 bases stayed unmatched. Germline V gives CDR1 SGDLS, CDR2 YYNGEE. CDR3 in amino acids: CASSEVMRESFETQYF. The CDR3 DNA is TGTGCCAGCAGCGAAGTTATGCGGGAGTCCTTTGAGACCCAGTACTTC.

In DNA, the CDR3 is TGTGCCAGCAGTTTATCCTCGGGACTAGCGGCCTACGAGCAGTACTTC. This codes for CASSLSSGLAAYEQYF. The rearrangement uses TRBV27 and TRBJ2-7, with 11 bases identical to TRBD2. Germline V gene lookup returns CDR1 MNHEY and CDR2 SMNVEV (reference sequence). The CDR3 contains 16 residues. The ends lost 0 bases at V and 2 bases at J; junction bases unmatched: 3.

The CDR3 DNA is TGTTCTTCAGGGGGCCCCTACGAGCAGTACTTC. It codes for CSSGGPYEQYF. The chain has TRBV6-5 and TRBJ2-7, with 8 bases aligning to TRBD1. Per germline, CDR1 MNHEY and CDR2 SVGAGI. The CDR3 totals 11 residues.

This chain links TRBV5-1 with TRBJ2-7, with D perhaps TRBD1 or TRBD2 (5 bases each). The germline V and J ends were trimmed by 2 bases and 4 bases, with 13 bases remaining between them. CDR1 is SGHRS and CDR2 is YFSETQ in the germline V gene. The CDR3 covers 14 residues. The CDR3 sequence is CASSLNVGVYEQYF. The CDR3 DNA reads TGCGCCAGCAGCTTAAACGTGGGGGTATACGAGCAGTACTTC.

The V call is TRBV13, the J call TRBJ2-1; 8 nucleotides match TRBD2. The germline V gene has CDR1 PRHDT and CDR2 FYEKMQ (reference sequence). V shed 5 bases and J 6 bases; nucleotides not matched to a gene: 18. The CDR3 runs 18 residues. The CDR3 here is CASSGLKGVLAGGNEQFF. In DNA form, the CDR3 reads TGTGCCAGCAGCGGGCTAAAGGGGGTACTGGCGGGAGGCAATGAGCAGTTCTTC.

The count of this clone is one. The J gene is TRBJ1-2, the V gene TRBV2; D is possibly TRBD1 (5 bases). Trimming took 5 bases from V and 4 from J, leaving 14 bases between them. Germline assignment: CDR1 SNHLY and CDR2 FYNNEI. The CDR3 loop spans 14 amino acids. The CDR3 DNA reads TGTGCCAGCAGTAGGGACGGAGTCTCCTATGGCTACACCTTC. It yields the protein CASSRDGVSYGYTF.

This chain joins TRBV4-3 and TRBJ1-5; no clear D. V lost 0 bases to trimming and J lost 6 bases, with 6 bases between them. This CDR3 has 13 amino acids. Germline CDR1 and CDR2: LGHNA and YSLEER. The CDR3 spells CASSQDGLQPQHF. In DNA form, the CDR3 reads TGCGCCAGCAGCCAAGATGGACTTCAGCCCCAGCATTTT.

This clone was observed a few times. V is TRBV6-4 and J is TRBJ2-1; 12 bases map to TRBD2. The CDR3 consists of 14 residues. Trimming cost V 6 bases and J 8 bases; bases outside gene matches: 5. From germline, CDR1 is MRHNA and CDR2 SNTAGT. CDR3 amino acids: CASRGLAGSDEQFF. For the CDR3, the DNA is TGTGCCAGCAGAGGACTAGCGGGAAGCGATGAGCAGTTCTTC.